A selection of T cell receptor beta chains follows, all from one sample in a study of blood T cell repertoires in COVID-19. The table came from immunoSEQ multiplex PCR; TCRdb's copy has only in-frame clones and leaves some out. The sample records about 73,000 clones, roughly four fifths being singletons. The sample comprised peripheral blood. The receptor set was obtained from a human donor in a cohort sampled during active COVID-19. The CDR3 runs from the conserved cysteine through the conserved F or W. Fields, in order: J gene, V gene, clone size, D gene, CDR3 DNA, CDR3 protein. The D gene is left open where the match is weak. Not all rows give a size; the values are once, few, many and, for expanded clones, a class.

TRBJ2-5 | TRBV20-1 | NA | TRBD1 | TGCAGTGCTGGTGGACAGGGAGAGACCCAGTACTTC | CSAGGQGETQYF
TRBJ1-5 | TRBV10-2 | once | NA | TGCGCCAGCAGCACGGGGGGCGGGCAGCCCCAGCATTTT | CASSTGGGQPQHF
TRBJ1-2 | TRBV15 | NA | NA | TGTGCCACCAGCAGAGATCCCTCACCCGCGGCCTTC | CATSRDPSPAAF
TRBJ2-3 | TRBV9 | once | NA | TGTGCCAGCAGCGTAGGTCCCAGGGTGGATACGCAGTATTTT | CASSVGPRVDTQYF
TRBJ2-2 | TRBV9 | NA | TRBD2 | TGTGCCAGCAGTGCCGAACCGGGGGGTACCGGGGAGCTGTTTTTT | CASSAEPGGTGELFF
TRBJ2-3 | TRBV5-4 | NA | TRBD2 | TGTGCCAGCAGCTTGTCTAGCGGAACTAGCACAGATACGCAGTATTTT | CASSLSSGTSTDTQYF
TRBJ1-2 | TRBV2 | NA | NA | TGTGCCAGCAGTGAATTGGGGGGAGGTGGCTACACCTTC | CASSELGGGGYTF
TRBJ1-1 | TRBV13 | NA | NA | TGTGCCAGCAGCTTCACAGCGAACACTGAAGCTTTCTTT | CASSFTANTEAFF
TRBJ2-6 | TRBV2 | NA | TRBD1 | TGTGCCAGCAGGGATCCTGACAGGGTTGGGGCCAACGTCCTGACTTTC | CASRDPDRVGANVLTF
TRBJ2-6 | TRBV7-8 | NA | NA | TGTGCCAGCAGCTTAGACCAGTACAGGAGTGGGGCCAACGTCCTGACTTTC | CASSLDQYRSGANVLTF
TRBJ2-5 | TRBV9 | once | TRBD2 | TGTGCCAGCAGCCCGTTTTTGCGGGGGGAGGAGACCCAGTACTTC | CASSPFLRGEETQYF
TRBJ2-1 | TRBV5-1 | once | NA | TGCGCCAGCAGCTCCCGACAGGAGCAGTTCTTC | CASSSRQEQFF
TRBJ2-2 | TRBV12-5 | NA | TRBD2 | TGTGCTAGTGCCACTTTACTAGCGGGGTTTACCGGGGAGCTGTTTTTT | CASATLLAGFTGELFF
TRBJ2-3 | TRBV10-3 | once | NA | TGTGCCATCGGGCCGGGCACAGATACGCAGTATTTT | CAIGPGTDTQYF
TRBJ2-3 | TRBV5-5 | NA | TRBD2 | TGTGCCAGCAGCCCAGCGGGGGGGCTCGGGGATACGCAGTATTTT | CASSPAGGLGDTQYF
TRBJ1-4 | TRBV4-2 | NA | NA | TGTGCCAGCAGCCAAGCACGGGGGGCAAATGAAAAACTGTTTTTT | CASSQARGANEKLFF
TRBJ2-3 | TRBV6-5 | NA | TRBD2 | TGTGCCAGCATCCGTAGCGGGGGGCTTGGAGATACGCAGTATTTT | CASIRSGGLGDTQYF
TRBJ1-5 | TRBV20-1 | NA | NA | TGCAGTGCTCCCCTTCTCGGGCCCCAGCATTTT | CSAPLLGPQHF
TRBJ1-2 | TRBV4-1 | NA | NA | TGCGCCAGCAGCCAAGGTGGGGACTTCTATGGCTACACCTTC | CASSQGGDFYGYTF
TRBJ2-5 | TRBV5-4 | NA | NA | TGTGCCAGCAGCAACGCGTACCAAGAGACCCAGTACTTC | CASSNAYQETQYF
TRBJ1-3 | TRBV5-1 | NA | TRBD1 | TGCGCCAGCAGCCGGGACAGGGGAAGAGGAAACACCATATATTTT | CASSRDRGRGNTIYF
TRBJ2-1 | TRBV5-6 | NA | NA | TGTGCCAGCAGCTTTAACAATGAGCAGTTCTTC | CASSFNNEQFF
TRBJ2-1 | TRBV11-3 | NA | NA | TGTGCCAGCAGCTTAGAAAGCGGGTCCTACAATGAGCAGTTCTTC | CASSLESGSYNEQFF
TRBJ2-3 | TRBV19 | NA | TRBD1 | TGTGCCAGTACGCCGGGACAGGGGGCCGGGCGCACAGATACGCAGTATTTT | CASTPGQGAGRTDTQYF
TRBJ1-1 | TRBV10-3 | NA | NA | TGTGCCATCAGTGAGGAGGGTATGAACACTGAAGCTTTCTTT | CAISEEGMNTEAFF
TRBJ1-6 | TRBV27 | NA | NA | TGTGCCAGCAGTTCGTTTACCTACCCTCGTTCACCCCTCCACTTT | CASSSFTYPRSPLHF
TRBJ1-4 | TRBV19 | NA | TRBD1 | TGTGCCACTCGGGACAGGGGGAAAGAAAAACTGTTTTTT | CATRDRGKEKLFF
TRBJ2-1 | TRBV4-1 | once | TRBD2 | TGCGCCAGCAGCCAAGAGGGACTAGCGGGGGGGCGGAGCTCCTACAATGAGCAGTTCTTC | CASSQEGLAGGRSSYNEQFF
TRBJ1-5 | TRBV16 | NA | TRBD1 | TGTGCCAGCAGCCAATCAGGACAGGAGTATCAGCCCCAGCATTTT | CASSQSGQEYQPQHF
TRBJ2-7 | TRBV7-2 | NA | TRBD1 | TGTGCCAGCAGCTCTTGGACAGGGCCAAGCTCCTACGAGCAGTACTTC | CASSSWTGPSSYEQYF
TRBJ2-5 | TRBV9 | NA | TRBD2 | TGTGCCAGCAGCCATCGGACTAGCGGTCAAGAGACCCAGTACTTC | CASSHRTSGQETQYF
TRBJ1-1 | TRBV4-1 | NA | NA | TGCGCCAGCAGCCAGCTAAGCCTTGTGAACACTGAAGCTTTCTTT | CASSQLSLVNTEAFF
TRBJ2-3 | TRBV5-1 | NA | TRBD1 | TGCGCCAGCAGGGATGGGACAGCTAGCACAGATACGCAGTATTTT | CASRDGTASTDTQYF
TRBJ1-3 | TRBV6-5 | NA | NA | TGTGCCAGCAGTCGCAGTAGAAACACCATATATTTT | CASSRSRNTIYF
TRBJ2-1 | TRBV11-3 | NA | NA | TGTGCCAGCAGCAGGACTGTCAATGAGCAGTTCTTC | CASSRTVNEQFF
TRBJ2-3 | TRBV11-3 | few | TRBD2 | TGTGCCAGCAGCACTAGCGCGGGGGGCTTTAGAGATACGCAGTATTTT | CASSTSAGGFRDTQYF
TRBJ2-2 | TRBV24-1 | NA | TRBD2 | TGTGCCACCAGTCCGGAAACTAGCGGGCCGTTCGCGAACACCGGGGAGCTGTTTTTT | CATSPETSGPFANTGELFF
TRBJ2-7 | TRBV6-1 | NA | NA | TGTGCCAGCAGTGAATTTCTTGACAGGCGATTCTACGAGCAGTACTTC | CASSEFLDRRFYEQYF
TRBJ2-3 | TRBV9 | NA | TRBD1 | TGTGCCAGCAGTGAAGGACAGGAAGCAAGGCAGTATTTT | CASSEGQEARQYF
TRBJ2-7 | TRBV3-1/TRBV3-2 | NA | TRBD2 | TGTGCCAGCAGCCCTGGACTAGCGGCCTCCTACGAGCAGTACTTC | CASSPGLAASYEQYF
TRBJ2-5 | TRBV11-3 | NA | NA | TGTGCCAGCAGCCTGGACTCACTCCGGGAGACCCAGTACTTC | CASSLDSLRETQYF